This entry is about one T cell receptor beta chain. The sample carries other DNA sequences with the same CDR3. These data are taken from a study of blood T cell repertoires in COVID-19. Patients of the Seattle cohort, enrolled during active infection, were followed longitudinally. The repertoire was sequenced with immunoSEQ multiplex PCR; TCRdb's copy has only in-frame clones and lacks some. The repertoire holds 250,000 to 350,000 clones, with 85% to 90% as singletons. V lost 0 bases and J lost 0; bases outside the gene matches: 4. Germline loops: CDR1 SGHRS, CDR2 YFSETQ. CDR3 length: 16 residues. The genes are TRBV5-1 and TRBJ2-7; 9 nucleotides align to TRBD1. This TCR came from a woman in her forties or fifties with COVID-19, enrolled during active disease. The specimen sequenced was peripheral blood. CDR3 in amino acids: CASSLGGTGSSYEQYF. The CDR3 DNA sequence: TGCGCCAGCAGCTTGGGCGGGACAGGGTCCTCCTACGAGCAGTACTTC.